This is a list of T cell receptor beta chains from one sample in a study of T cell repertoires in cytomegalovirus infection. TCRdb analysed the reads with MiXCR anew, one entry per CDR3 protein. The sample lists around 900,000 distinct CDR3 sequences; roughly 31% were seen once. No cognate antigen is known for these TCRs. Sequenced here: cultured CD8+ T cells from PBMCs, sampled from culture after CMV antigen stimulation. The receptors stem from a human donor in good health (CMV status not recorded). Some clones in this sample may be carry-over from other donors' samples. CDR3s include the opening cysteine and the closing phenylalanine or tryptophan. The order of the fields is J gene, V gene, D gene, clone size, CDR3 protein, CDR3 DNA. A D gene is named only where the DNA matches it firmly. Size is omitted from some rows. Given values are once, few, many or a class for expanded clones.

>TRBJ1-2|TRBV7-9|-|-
CASSFGQTPNYGYTF
TGTGCCAGCAGCTTTGGACAGACTCCTAACTATGGCTACACCTTC
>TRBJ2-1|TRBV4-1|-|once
CASSQASTGAEQFF
TGCGCCAGCAGCCAAGCTTCCACAGGAGCGGAGCAGTTCTTC
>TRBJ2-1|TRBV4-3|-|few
CASSQDGRGEQFF
TGCGCCAGCAGCCAAGATGGGCGCGGGGAGCAGTTCTTC
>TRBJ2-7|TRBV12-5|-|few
CASGWDFTYEQYF
TGTGCTAGTGGTTGGGACTTTACCTACGAGCAGTACTTC
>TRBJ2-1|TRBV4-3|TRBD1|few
CASSQAPGTDIWEQFF
TGCGCCAGCAGCCAAGCCCCCGGGACAGATATCTGGGAGCAGTTCTTC
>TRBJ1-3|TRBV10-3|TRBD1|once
CATYPGQVDTIYF
TGTGCCACCTATCCGGGACAGGTAGACACCATATATTTT
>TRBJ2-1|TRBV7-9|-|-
CASSIPGGPLNNEQFF
TGTGCCAGCAGCATCCCCGGGGGGCCCCTCAACAATGAGCAGTTCTTC
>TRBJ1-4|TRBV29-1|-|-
CSVEDPANPNEKLFF
TGCAGCGTTGAAGATCCGGCAAACCCTAATGAAAAACTGTTTTTT
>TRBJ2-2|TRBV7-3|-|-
CASTFSGTGELFF
TGTGCCAGCACCTTCAGCGGTACCGGGGAGCTGTTTTTT
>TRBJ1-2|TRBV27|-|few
CASSPRGFGYTF
TGTGCCAGCAGTCCAAGGGGGTTTGGCTACACCTTC
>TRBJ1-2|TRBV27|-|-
CASRRTTGSFYGYTF
TGTGCCAGCAGGCGTACGACAGGTTCCTTCTATGGCTACACCTTC
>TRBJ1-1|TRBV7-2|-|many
CASSLRAGEVRAEAFF
TGTGCCAGCAGCTTGAGGGCAGGGGAGGTCAGGGCTGAAGCTTTCTTT
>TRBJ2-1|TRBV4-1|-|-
CASSQDFDNEQFF
TGCGCCAGCAGCCAAGATTTCGACAATGAGCAGTTCTTC